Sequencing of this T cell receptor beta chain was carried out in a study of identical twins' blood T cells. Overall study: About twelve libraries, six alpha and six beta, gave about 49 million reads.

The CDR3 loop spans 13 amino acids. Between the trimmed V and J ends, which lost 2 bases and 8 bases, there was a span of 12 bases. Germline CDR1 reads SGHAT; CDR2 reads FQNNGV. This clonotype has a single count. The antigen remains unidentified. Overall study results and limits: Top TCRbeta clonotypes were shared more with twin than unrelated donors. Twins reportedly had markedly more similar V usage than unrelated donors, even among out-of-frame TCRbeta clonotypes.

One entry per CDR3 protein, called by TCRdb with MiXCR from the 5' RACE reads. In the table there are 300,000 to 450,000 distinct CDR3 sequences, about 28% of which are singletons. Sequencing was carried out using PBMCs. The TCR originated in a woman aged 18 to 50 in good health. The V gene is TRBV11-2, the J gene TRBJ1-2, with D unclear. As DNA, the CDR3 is TGTGCCAGCAGCTTAACAGAGACTAGGGGCTACACCTTC. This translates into CASSLTETRGYTF.